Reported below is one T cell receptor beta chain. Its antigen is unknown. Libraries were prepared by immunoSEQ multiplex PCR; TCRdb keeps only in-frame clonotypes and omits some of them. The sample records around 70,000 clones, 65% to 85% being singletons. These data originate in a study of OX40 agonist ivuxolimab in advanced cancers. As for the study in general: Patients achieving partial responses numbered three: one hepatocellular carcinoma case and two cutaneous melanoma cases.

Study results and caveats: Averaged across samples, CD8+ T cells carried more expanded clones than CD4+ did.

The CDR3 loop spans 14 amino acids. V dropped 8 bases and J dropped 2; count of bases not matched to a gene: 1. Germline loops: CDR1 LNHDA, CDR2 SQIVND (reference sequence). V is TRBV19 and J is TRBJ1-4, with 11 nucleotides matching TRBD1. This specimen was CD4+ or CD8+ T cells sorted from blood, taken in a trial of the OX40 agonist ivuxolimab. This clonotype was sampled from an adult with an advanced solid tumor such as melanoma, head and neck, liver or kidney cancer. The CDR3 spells CASGTGGTNEKLFF. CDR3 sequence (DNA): TGTGCCAGTGGGACAGGGGGTACTAATGAAAAACTGTTTTTT.